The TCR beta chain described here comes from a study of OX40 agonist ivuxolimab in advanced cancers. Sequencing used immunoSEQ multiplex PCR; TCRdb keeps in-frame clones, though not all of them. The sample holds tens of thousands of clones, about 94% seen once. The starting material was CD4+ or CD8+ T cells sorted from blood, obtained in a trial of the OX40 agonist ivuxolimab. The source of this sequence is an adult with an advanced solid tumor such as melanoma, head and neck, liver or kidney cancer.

The CDR3: CASSLAPPLAGGPYEQYF. The CDR3, as DNA: TGTGCCAGCAGCTTGGCCCCGCCTCTAGCGGGAGGGCCCTACGAGCAGTACTTC. The chain has TRBV5-4 and TRBJ2-7, with 12 nucleotides matching TRBD2. The CDR3 is 18 amino acids. With 0 bases clipped from V and 2 bases from J, the junction kept 9 bases outside the gene matches. Germline V gene data show CDR1 as SGHNT and CDR2 as YYREEE (reference sequence).